A selection of T cell receptor beta chains follows, all from one sample in a study of blood T cells in healthy people across ages. Using its own MiXCR run on the 5' RACE reads, TCRdb lists one record per CDR3 protein. The sample consists of 1.5 million to 2 million distinct CDR3 sequences, around 36% of them appearing once. Material for sequencing was blood. These receptors were obtained from a woman in her twenties or thirties in good health. The CDR3 runs from the conserved cysteine through the conserved F or W. D genes are given only for firm matches. Clone size is given for some rows only: seen once, a few or many times, or a class if the clone is expanded.

D gene	V gene	J gene	clone size	CDR3 DNA	CDR3 protein
.	TRBV2	TRBJ1-2	.	TGTGCCAGCAGTACAGCTACCTATGGCTACACCTTC	CASSTATYGYTF
.	TRBV12-5	TRBJ2-1	few	TGTGCTAGTGGCCATACCTACAATGAGCAGTTCTTC	CASGHTYNEQFF
.	TRBV27	TRBJ2-3	.	TGTGCCAGCAGTTTCTACGCCCGAGGGCGGGTTATGGATACGCAGTATTTT	CASSFYARGRVMDTQYF
.	TRBV7-3	TRBJ2-1	.	TGTGCCAGCAGCTTAATGGTAGCAAATGAGCAGTTCTTC	CASSLMVANEQFF
.	TRBV25-1	TRBJ1-1	.	TGTGCCAGCAGTGAAAGGGGGGGGGTGAACACTGAAGCTTTCTTT	CASSERGGVNTEAFF
.	TRBV29-1	TRBJ1-2	.	TGCAGCGCTGAGGCACAGCCTAACTATGGCTACACCTTC	CSAEAQPNYGYTF
TRBD2	TRBV11-2	TRBJ2-7	.	TGTGCCAGCAGCTCACGGACTAGCGGGAGGGTCAACCTACCGAAAAGCTCCTACGAGCAGTACTTC	CASSSRTSGRVNLPKSSYEQYF
.	TRBV9	TRBJ1-1	.	TGTGCCAGCAGCGGTGAACCGAACACTGAAGCTTTCTTT	CASSGEPNTEAFF
TRBD1	TRBV5-1	TRBJ2-1	few	TGCGCCAGCAGGACAGGGGACTACAATGAGCAGTTCTTC	CASRTGDYNEQFF
.	TRBV7-9	TRBJ2-3	few	TGTGCCAGCAGCTTAGTTATGGGGACAGATACGCAGTATTTT	CASSLVMGTDTQYF
.	TRBV20-1	TRBJ2-3	.	TGCAGTGCCGGGGGATGGGATACGCAGTATTTT	CSAGGWDTQYF
TRBD1	TRBV7-2	TRBJ1-2	few	TGTGCCAGCAGCCTCGTGGACAGGGGAGCTAACTATGGCTACACCTTC	CASSLVDRGANYGYTF
.	TRBV4-1	TRBJ1-1	.	TGCGCCAGCAGCCAATCACCAAACACTGAAGCTTTCTTT	CASSQSPNTEAFF
TRBD1	TRBV6-6	TRBJ1-1	.	TGTGCCAGCAGTCAGGGGGGGGGGCTCGCTTTCTTT	CASSQGGGLAFF
TRBD2	TRBV7-2	TRBJ2-5	few	TGTGCCAGCAGCTTAGTACCCTTACTAGCGGAGGGGTGGGAGACCCAGTACTTC	CASSLVPLLAEGWETQYF
.	TRBV4-2	TRBJ1-1	.	TGTGCCAGCAGCCAAGAAGGAAGGACGGACACTGAAGCTTTCTTT	CASSQEGRTDTEAFF
TRBD2	TRBV5-1	TRBJ2-7	.	TGCGCCAGCAGCCTAAGCGGGAGGGAGGACGAGCAGTACTTC	CASSLSGREDEQYF
.	TRBV20-1	TRBJ1-2	.	TGCAGTGCCTTTGGGGTACAGGGACTCTCAACCTATGGCTACACCTTC	CSAFGVQGLSTYGYTF
.	TRBV19	TRBJ2-5	.	TGTGCCAGTAGTATCAGGGTGTACCCGGAGACCCAGTACTTC	CASSIRVYPETQYF
TRBD1	TRBV19	TRBJ1-1	many	TGTGCCAGTAGCCCCGCCGGGACAGCGATCAACACTGAAGCTTTCTTT	CASSPAGTAINTEAFF
.	TRBV28	TRBJ2-1	.	TGTGCCAGCAGGCGCAGGGGTTACTACAATGAGCAGTTCTTC	CASRRRGYYNEQFF
TRBD2	TRBV7-2	TRBJ2-5	few	TGTGCCAGCAGCTTACTAGCGGGGGTCATAGGGGAGACCCAGTACTTC	CASSLLAGVIGETQYF
.	TRBV11-2	TRBJ1-6	few	TGTGCCAGCAGCTTAGATGGGCGGGCAGGTTCACCCCTCCACTTT	CASSLDGRAGSPLHF
TRBD1	TRBV5-4	TRBJ2-3	few	TGTGCCAGCAGCCCCCCCCAGGGGGTCACAGATACGCAGTATTTT	CASSPPQGVTDTQYF
TRBD1	TRBV15	TRBJ2-7	many	TGTGCCACGCGGCGGGACAGGGCCTACGAGCAGTACTTC	CATRRDRAYEQYF
.	TRBV27	TRBJ2-7	.	TGTGCCAGCAGTCTCCGACACAACTACGAGCAGTACTTC	CASSLRHNYEQYF
TRBD2	TRBV28	TRBJ2-1	.	TGTGCCAGCCAAGCGGGACTAGCGGACAATGAGCAGTTCTTC	CASQAGLADNEQFF